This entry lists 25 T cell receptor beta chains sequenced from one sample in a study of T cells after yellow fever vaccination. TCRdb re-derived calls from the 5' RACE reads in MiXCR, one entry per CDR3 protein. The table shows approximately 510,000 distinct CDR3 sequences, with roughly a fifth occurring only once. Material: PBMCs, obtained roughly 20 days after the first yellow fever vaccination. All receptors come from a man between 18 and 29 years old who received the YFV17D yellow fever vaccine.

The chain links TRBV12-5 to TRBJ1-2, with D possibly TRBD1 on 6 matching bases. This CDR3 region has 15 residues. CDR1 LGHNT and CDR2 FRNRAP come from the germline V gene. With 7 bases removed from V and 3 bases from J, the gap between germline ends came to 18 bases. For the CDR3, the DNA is TGTGCTAGTGCCTCTGCCGGGGGGCGCCACTATGGCTACACCTTC. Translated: CASASAGGRHYGYTF.

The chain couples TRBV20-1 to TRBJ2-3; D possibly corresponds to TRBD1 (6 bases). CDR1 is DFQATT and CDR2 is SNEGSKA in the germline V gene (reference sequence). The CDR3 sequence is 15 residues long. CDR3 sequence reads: CRFRTERPGGDTQYF. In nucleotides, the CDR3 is TGCAGATTCCGGACAGAGCGGCCCGGCGGAGATACGCAGTATTTT.

The DNA for the CDR3 is TGTGCCAGCAGCCCGGACGGACGGTACGAGTGGCCGTACTTC. It encodes CASSPDGRYEWPYF. V is TRBV7-9 and J is TRBJ2-7, with unresolved D. CDR3 length: 14 amino acids. The V gene lost 5 bases and the J gene lost 12 bases, with 23 bases spanning the gap. From germline, CDR1 is SEHNR and CDR2 FQNEAQ (reference sequence).

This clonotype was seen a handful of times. DNA for the CDR3: TGCGCCAGCAGCTTGGTCCCGGGGGCCCAGGGAGATACGCAGTATTTT. Translating gives CASSLVPGAQGDTQYF. The chain uses TRBV5-1 and TRBJ2-3, with D tentatively TRBD1 or TRBD2 (6 bases each). The length of the CDR3 is 16 residues. With 0 bases removed from V and 5 bases from J, the gap between germline ends came to 16 bases. Germline CDR1 reads SGHRS; CDR2 reads YFSETQ.

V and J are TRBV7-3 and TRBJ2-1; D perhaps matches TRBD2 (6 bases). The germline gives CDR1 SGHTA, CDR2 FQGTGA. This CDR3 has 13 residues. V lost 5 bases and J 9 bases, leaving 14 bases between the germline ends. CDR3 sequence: CASSQTSSGEQFF. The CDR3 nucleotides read TGTGCCAGCAGCCAAACTAGCTCAGGTGAGCAGTTCTTC.

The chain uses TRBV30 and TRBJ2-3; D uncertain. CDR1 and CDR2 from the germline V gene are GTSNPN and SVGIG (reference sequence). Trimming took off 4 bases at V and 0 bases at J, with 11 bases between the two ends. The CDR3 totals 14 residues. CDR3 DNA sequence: TGTGCCTGGACTCCGACCTTGAGCACAGATACGCAGTATTTT. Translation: CAWTPTLSTDTQYF.

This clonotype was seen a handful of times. CDR3 loop: CASSQGKDRGWQPQHF. CDR3 in DNA: TGTGCCAGCAGCCAAGGTAAAGACAGGGGCTGGCAGCCCCAGCATTTT. This chain connects TRBV3-1 to TRBJ1-5, with 8 bases lining up with TRBD1. The CDR3 is 16 residues long. The germline V gene has CDR1 LGHDT and CDR2 YNNKEL (reference sequence). V was pared by 1 base and J by 7 bases, with 9 bases of the junction left unmatched. Using reference TRBV3-1 and TRBJ1-5 for the parts outside the CDR3, the full variable domain is DTAVSQTPKYLVTQMGNDKSIKCEQNLGHDTMYWYKQDSKKFLKIMFSYNNKELIINETVPNRFSPKSPDKAHLNLHINSLELGDSAVYFCASSQGKDRGWQPQHFGDGTRLSIL.

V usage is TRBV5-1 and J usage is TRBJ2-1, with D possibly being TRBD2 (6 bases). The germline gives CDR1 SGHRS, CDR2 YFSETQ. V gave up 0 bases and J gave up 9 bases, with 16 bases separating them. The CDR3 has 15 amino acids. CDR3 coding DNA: TGCGCCAGCAGCTTGGGTCGGACCCGGGGAGGTGAGCAGTTCTTC. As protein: CASSLGRTRGGEQFF.

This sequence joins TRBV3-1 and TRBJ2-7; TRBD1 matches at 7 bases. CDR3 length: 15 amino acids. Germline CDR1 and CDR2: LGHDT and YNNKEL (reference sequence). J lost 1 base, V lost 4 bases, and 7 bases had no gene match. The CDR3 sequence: CASSPTRGRSYEQYV. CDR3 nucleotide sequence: TGTGCCAGCAGCCCAACAAGGGGGCGGTCCTACGAGCAGTACGTC.

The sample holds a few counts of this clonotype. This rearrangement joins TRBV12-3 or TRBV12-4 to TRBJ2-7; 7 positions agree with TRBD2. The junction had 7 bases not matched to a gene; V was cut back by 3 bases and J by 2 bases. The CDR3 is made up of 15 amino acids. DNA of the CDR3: TGTGCCAGCAGTTTGTGGTCTAGCGGAACCTACGAGCAGTACTTC. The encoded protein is CASSLWSSGTYEQYF.

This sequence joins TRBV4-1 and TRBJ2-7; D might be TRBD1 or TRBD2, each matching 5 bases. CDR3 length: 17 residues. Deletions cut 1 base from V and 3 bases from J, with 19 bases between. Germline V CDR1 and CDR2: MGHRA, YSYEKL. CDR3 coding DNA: TGCGCCAGCAGCCAAGCTTGGGGGAATAGTTTAGACTACGAGCAGTACTTC. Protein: CASSQAWGNSLDYEQYF.

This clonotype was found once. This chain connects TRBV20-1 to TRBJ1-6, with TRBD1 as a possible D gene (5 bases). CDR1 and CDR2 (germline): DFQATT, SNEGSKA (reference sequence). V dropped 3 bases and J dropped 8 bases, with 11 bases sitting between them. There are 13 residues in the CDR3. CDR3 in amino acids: CSARGRRDSPLHF. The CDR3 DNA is TGCAGTGCTAGGGGACGGAGAGATTCACCCCTCCACTTT.

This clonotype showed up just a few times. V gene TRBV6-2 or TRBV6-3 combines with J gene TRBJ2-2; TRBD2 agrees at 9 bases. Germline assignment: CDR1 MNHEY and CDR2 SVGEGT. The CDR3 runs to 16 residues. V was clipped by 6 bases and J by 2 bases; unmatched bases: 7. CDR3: CASRLAGAGNTGELFF. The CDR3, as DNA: TGTGCCAGCAGATTAGCGGGAGCTGGAAACACCGGGGAGCTGTTTTTT.

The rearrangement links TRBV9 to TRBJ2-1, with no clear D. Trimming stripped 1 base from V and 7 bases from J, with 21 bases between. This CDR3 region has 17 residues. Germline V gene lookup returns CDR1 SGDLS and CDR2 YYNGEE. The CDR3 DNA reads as TGTGCCAGCAGCGTATATAGTGACATAACTTTTTCGAATGAGCAGTTCTTC. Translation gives CASSVYSDITFSNEQFF.

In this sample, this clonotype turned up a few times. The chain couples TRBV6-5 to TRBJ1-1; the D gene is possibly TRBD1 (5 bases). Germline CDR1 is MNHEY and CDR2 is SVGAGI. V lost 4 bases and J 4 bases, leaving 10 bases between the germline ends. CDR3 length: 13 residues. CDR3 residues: CASSLMGTTEAFF. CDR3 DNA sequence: TGTGCCAGCAGTTTGATGGGGACCACTGAAGCTTTCTTT.

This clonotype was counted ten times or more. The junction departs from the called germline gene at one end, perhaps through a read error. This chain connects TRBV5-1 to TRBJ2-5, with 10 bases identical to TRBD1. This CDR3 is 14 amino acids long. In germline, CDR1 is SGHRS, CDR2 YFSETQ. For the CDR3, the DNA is TGTGCCAGCAGCTCGGGACAGGGGAGAGAGACCCAGTACTTC. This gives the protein CASSSGQGRETQYF.

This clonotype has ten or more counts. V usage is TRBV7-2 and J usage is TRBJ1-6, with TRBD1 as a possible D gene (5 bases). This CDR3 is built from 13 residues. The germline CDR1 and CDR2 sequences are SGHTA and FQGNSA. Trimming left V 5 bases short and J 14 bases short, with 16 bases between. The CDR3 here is CASSTDSAFSLHF. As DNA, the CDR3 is TGTGCCAGCAGCACCGACAGCGCCTTTTCCCTCCACTTT. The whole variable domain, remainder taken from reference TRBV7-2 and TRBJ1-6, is GAGVSQSPSNKVTEKGKDVELRCDPISGHTALYWYRQSLGQGLEFLIYFQGNSAPDKSGLPSDRFSAERTGGSVSTLTIQRTQQEDSAVYLCASSTDSAFSLHFGNGTRLTVT.

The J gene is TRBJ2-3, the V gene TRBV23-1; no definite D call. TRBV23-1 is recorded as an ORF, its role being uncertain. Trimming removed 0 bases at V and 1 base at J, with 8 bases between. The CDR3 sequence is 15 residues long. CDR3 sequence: CASSQSCPRTDTQYF. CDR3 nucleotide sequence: TGCGCCAGCAGTCAATCGTGCCCCCGCACAGATACGCAGTATTTT.

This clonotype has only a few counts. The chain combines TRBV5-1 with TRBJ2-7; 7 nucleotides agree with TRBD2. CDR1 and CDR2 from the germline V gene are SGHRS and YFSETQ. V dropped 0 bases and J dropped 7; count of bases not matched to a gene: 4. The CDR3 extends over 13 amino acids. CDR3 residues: CASSLGTRGEQYV. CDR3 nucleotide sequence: TGCGCCAGCAGCTTGGGGACTAGGGGAGAGCAGTACGTC.

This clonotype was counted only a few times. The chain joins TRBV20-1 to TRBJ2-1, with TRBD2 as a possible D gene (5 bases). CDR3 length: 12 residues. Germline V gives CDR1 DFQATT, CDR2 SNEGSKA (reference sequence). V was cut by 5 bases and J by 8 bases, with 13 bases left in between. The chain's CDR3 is CSAPGIRDEQFF. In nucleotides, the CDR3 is TGCAGTGCTCCGGGAATTCGGGATGAGCAGTTCTTC.

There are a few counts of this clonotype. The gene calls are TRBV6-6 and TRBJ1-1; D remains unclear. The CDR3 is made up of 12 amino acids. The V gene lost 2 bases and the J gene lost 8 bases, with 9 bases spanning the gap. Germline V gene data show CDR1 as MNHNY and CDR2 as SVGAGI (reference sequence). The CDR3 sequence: CASSYATGEAFF. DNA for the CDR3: TGTGCCAGCAGTTACGCCACCGGGGAAGCTTTCTTT.

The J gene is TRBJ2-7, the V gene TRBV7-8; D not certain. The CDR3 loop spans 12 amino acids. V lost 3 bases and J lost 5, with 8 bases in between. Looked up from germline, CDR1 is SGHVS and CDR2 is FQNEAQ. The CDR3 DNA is TGTGCCAGCAGCTTGGGGTTCGACGAGCAGTACGTC. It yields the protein CASSLGFDEQYV.

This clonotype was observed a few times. CDR3 coding DNA: TGTGCCTGGAGTGTGAACTATGGCTACACCTTC. As protein: CAWSVNYGYTF. This chain joins TRBV30 and TRBJ1-2; D gene unclear. CDR3 length: 11 residues. With 0 bases removed from V and 2 bases from J, the gap between germline ends came to 1 base. Germline V lookup: CDR1 GTSNPN, CDR2 SVGIG (reference sequence).

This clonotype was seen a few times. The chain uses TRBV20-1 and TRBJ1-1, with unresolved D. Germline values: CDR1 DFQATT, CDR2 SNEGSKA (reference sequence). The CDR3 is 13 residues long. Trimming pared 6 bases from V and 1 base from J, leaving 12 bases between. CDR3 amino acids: CSAAPWGNTEAFF. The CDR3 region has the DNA TGCAGTGCCGCCCCGTGGGGGAACACTGAAGCTTTCTTT.

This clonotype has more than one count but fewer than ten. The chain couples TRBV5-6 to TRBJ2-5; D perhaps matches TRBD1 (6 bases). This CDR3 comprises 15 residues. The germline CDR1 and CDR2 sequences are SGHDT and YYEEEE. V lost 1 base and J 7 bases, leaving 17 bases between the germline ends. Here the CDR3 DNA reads TGTGCCAGCAGCTTGTGGGGGCGCGGGTTCGGGACCCAGTACTTC. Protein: CASSLWGRGFGTQYF.